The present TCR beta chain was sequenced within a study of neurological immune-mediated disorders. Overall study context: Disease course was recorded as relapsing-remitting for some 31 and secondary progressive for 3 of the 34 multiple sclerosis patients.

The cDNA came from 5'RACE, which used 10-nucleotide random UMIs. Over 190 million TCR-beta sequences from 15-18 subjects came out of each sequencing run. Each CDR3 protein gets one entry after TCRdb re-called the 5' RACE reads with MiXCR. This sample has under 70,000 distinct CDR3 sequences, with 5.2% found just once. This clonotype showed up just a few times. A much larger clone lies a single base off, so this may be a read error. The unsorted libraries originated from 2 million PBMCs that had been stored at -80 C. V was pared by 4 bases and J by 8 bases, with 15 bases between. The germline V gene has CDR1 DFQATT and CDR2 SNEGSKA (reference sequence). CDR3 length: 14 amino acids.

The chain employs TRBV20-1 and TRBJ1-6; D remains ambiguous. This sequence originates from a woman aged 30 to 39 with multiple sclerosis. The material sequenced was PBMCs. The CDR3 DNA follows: TGCAGTGCTATGGACGGGAGTAGTGATTCACCCCTCCACTTT. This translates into CSAMDGSSDSPLHF.